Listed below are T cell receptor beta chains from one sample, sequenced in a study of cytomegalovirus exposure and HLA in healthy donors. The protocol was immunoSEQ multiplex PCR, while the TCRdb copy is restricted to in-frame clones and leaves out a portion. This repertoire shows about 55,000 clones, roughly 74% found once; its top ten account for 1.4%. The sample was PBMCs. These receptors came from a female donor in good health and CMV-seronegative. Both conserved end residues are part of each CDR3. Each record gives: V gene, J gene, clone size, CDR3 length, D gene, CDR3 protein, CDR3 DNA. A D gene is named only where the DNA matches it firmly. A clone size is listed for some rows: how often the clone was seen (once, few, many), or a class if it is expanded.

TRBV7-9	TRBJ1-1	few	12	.	CASSTGNTEAFF	TGTGCCAGCAGCACAGGGAACACTGAAGCTTTCTTT
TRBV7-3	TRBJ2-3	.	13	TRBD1	CASRKQGTDTQYF	TGTGCCAGCAGAAAACAGGGGACAGATACGCAGTATTTT
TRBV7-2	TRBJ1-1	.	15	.	CASSLVAHGLTEAFF	TGTGCCAGCAGCTTAGTAGCACACGGGTTAACTGAAGCTTTCTTT
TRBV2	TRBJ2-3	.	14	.	CASRTNTFTDTQYF	TGTGCCAGCAGGACTAACACGTTCACAGATACGCAGTATTTT
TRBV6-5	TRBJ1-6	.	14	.	CATGESSYNSPLHF	TGTGCCACGGGGGAATCGTCCTATAATTCACCCCTCCACTTT
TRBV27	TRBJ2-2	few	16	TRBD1	CASSILTGGRTGELFF	TGTGCCAGCAGTATTCTGACAGGGGGCCGGACCGGGGAGCTGTTTTTT
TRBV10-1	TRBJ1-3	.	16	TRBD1	CASSESLGQPGNTIYF	TGCGCCAGCAGTGAGTCTTTGGGACAGCCTGGAAACACCATATATTTT
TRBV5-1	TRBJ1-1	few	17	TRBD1	CASSPTTGGRGNTEAFF	TGCGCCAGCAGCCCAACGACAGGGGGCCGGGGGAACACTGAAGCTTTCTTT
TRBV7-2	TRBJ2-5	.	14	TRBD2	CASSRTSGSETQYF	TGTGCCAGCAGCCGGACTAGCGGGTCTGAGACCCAGTACTTC
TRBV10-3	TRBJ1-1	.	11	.	CAISSQGMAFF	TGTGCCATCAGTTCTCAGGGGATGGCTTTCTTT
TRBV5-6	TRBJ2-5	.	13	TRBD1	CASSFDRGETQYF	TGTGCCAGCAGCTTCGACAGGGGAGAGACCCAGTACTTC
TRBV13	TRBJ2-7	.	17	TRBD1	CASSLSGSRQGEYEQYF	TGTGCCAGCAGCTTGTCAGGGTCGAGACAGGGAGAATACGAGCAGTACTTC
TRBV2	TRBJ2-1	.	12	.	CASSPLANEQFF	TGTGCCAGCAGTCCCCTAGCGAATGAGCAGTTCTTC
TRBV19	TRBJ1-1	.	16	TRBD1	CASSMNRGSILGEAFF	TGTGCCAGTAGTATGAACAGGGGGTCGATTTTGGGTGAAGCTTTCTTT
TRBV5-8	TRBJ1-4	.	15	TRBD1	CASRRSGGPNEKLFF	TGTGCCAGCAGACGCTCAGGGGGTCCCAATGAAAAACTGTTTTTT
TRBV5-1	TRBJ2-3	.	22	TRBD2	CASSRQVAGYPPQFPSTDTQYF	TGCGCCAGCAGCCGACAGGTAGCGGGGTACCCTCCTCAGTTCCCAAGCACAGATACGCAGTATTTT
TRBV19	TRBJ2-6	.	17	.	CASSTHQYLAGANVLTF	TGTGCCAGTAGTACTCACCAGTACCTGGCAGGGGCCAACGTCCTGACTTTC
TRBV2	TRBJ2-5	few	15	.	CASSDDFSYRETQYF	TGTGCCAGCAGTGACGACTTTTCTTACCGAGAGACCCAGTACTTC
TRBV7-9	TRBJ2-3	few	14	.	CASSLKGWTDTQYF	TGTGCCAGCAGCTTAAAGGGGTGGACAGATACGCAGTATTTT
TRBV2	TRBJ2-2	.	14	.	CASSADRLTGELFF	TGTGCCAGCAGCGCCGACAGACTCACCGGGGAGCTGTTTTTT
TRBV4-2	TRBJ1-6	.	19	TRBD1	CASSLIERRGLDFNSPLHF	TGTGCCAGCAGCCTCATCGAACGGAGGGGGCTGGATTTTAATTCACCCCTCCACTTT
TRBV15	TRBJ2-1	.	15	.	CATSNETGGYNEQFF	TGTGCCACCAGCAATGAGACCGGGGGCTACAATGAGCAGTTCTTC
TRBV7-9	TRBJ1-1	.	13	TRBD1	CASSLRQGIEAFF	TGTGCCAGCAGCCTGAGACAGGGGATCGAAGCTTTCTTT
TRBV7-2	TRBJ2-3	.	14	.	CASRKTSMTDTQYF	TGTGCCAGCAGAAAAACTAGCATGACAGATACGCAGTATTTT
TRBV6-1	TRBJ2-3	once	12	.	CASSEGRDTQYF	TGTGCCAGCAGTGAAGGGAGGGATACGCAGTATTTT
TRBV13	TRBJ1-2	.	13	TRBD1	CASSFRDRPRLTF	TGTGCCAGCAGCTTCCGGGACAGGCCCCGGCTCACCTTC
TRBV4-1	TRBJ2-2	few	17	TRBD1	CASSQALGQVYTGELFF	TGCGCCAGCAGCCAAGCCCTGGGACAGGTCTACACCGGGGAGCTGTTTTTT
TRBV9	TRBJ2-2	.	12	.	CASSPYTGELFF	TGTGCCAGCAGCCCGTACACCGGGGAGCTGTTTTTT
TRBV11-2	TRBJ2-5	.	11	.	CASSVAETQYF	TGTGCCAGCAGCGTAGCTGAGACCCAGTACTTC
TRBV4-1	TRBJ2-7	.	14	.	CASSHATGTREQYF	TGCGCCAGCAGCCATGCGACAGGGACTCGGGAGCAGTACTTC
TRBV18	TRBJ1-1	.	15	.	CASSPLDSMNTEAFF	TGTGCCAGCTCACCCTTAGACAGCATGAACACTGAAGCTTTCTTT